The 28 T cell receptor beta chains presented below share a single source sample, sequenced in a study of beta chain features in type 1 diabetes. Overall study results and limits: TCRB CDR3 length was moderately but significantly reduced in all four CD4+ subsets of Type 1 diabetes patients.

The whole isolated RNA underwent reverse transcription, so sequencing captured expressed TCRB transcripts. Data came from immunoSEQ multiplex PCR; TCRdb stores just in-frame clones and leaves some out. The table lists around 710,000 clones, around 11% of them singletons, with more than 0.095% in the top ten. Which antigens these TCRs recognize remains unknown. Sequenced: naive CD4+ T cells from blood. Every receptor here comes from a young man with type 1 diabetes.

This clone was found a few times. The V call is TRBV11-2, the J call TRBJ1-1; 7 bases line up with TRBD1. CDR1 SGHAT and CDR2 FQNNGV come from the germline V gene. CDR3 size: 14 residues. V shed 3 bases, J shed 4 bases, and the junction held 5 bases outside the gene matches. Here the CDR3 DNA reads TGTGCCAGCAGCTTTACAGGGGTAAGCACTGAAGCTTTCTTT. It translates to CASSFTGVSTEAFF.

The V gene is TRBV5-1, the J gene TRBJ2-1; maybe TRBD1 (6 bases). Germline CDR1 is SGHRS and CDR2 is YFSETQ. The CDR3 is 15 residues long. Trimming pared 5 bases from V and 3 bases from J, leaving 15 bases between. The CDR3 reads CASRSQGIGYNEQFF. In nucleotides, the CDR3 is TGCGCCAGCAGATCCCAGGGGATCGGCTACAATGAGCAGTTCTTC.

This clone has at least ten counts. Within the sample, other DNA sequences also encode this same CDR3. The chain combines TRBV7-2 with TRBJ1-1; weak D call: TRBD1 (6 bases). V was cut by 4 bases and J by 1 base, with 7 bases left in between. The V gene's germline CDR1 is SGHTA and CDR2 FQGNSA. This CDR3 contains 13 residues. CDR3 sequence: CASSSDRNTEAFF. CDR3 DNA sequence: TGTGCCAGCAGCTCGGACAGGAACACTGAAGCTTTCTTT.

This clone was counted between two and nine times. The chain links TRBV7-9 to TRBJ2-7; D ambiguous. V lost 8 bases, J lost 3 bases, and 23 bases lay in between. The CDR3 totals 16 residues. CDR1 SEHNR and CDR2 FQNEAQ come from the germline V gene (reference sequence). The CDR3 DNA reads TGTGCCAGCGGGAAGGACCGTCTCCCAGGCTACTACGAGCAGTACTTC. Its translation is CASGKDRLPGYYEQYF.

V usage is TRBV29-1 and J usage is TRBJ2-2, with 10 positions matching TRBD2. The CDR3 totals 16 residues. The V segment lost 7 bases and the J segment 5 bases; nucleotides outside the gene matches: 13. Per germline, CDR1 SQVTM and CDR2 ANQGSEA. The CDR3 region has the DNA TGCAGCGCCCCAAAAGGCAGCGGGGGGGAAACCGGGGAGCTGTTTTTT. Amino acids: CSAPKGSGGETGELFF.

The J gene is TRBJ2-1, the V gene TRBV7-9, with D possibly being TRBD1 (5 bases). The CDR3 length is 13 residues. The germline V gene has CDR1 SEHNR and CDR2 FQNEAQ (reference sequence). V was cut by 1 base and J by 6 bases, with 7 bases left in between. The CDR3 protein is CASSLGDSNEQFF. CDR3 DNA sequence: TGTGCCAGCAGCTTAGGTGACAGCAATGAGCAGTTCTTC.

In its sample, this clone was seen a few times. Other nucleotide sequences from this sample produce the same CDR3. This sequence joins TRBV10-3 and TRBJ1-1; D unresolved. Trimming stripped 2 bases from V and 5 bases from J, with 3 bases between. This CDR3 spans 11 amino acids. Looked up from germline, CDR1 is ENHRY and CDR2 is SYGVKD. The CDR3 nucleotides are TGTGCCATCAGTGAGGGGACTGAAGCTTTCTTT. It translates to CAISEGTEAFF.

This clone was seen a handful of times. The chain uses TRBV7-2 and TRBJ1-2; a weak D match, TRBD1 (6 bases). Deletions cut 2 bases from V and 6 bases from J, with 13 bases between. The germline gives CDR1 SGHTA, CDR2 FQGNSA. This CDR3 comprises 14 residues. The CDR3 loop is CASSLQQGGNGYTF. Written as DNA, the CDR3 is TGTGCCAGCAGCTTACAACAGGGAGGAAATGGCTACACCTTC.

This clone was counted between two and nine times. Within the sample, other DNA sequences also encode this same CDR3. The J gene is TRBJ2-5, the V gene TRBV30; D gene unclear. The CDR3 loop spans 10 amino acids. Germline CDR1 GTSNPN, CDR2 SVGIG (reference sequence). Trimming removed 1 base from V and 4 bases from J, with 1 base in between. Here the CDR3 reads CAWSGETQYF. CDR3 DNA sequence: TGTGCCTGGAGTGGAGAGACCCAGTACTTC. Complete variable domain (other parts from reference TRBV30 and TRBJ2-5): SQTIHQWPATLVQPVGSPLSLECTVEGTSNPNLYWYRQAAGRGLQLLFYSVGIGQISSEVPQNLSASRPQDRQFILSSKKLLLSDSGFYLCAWSGETQYFGPGTRLLVL.

The chain recombines TRBV2 with TRBJ2-1, with D possibly matching TRBD2 (6 bases). V lost 3 bases and J 4 bases, leaving 19 bases between the germline ends. CDR1 is SNHLY, CDR2 FYNNEI, per germline. The CDR3 is made up of 17 amino acids. The CDR3 DNA reads TGTGCCAGCAGTGACCGCGGGACTGCACGGGAGTACAATGAGCAGTTCTTC. Protein: CASSDRGTAREYNEQFF.

V gene TRBV7-9 combines with J gene TRBJ2-4; possibly TRBD2 for D (5 bases). V was cut by 1 base and J by 9 bases, with 10 bases left in between. Germline assignment: CDR1 SEHNR and CDR2 FQNEAQ (reference sequence). The CDR3 is 13 residues long. The DNA of the CDR3 is TGTGCCAGCAGCTTAGGAGAGGGCGGCATTCAGTACTTC. It translates to CASSLGEGGIQYF.

The chain recombines TRBV15 with TRBJ1-5; D possibly corresponds to TRBD1 (5 bases). Per germline, CDR1 LNHNV and CDR2 YYDKDF (reference sequence). The V end was cut by 0 bases, the J end by 2 bases, with 14 bases between. This CDR3 comprises 17 residues. CDR3 in amino acids: CATSRDQGREGNQPQHF. DNA for the CDR3: TGTGCCACCAGCAGAGATCAAGGCAGGGAAGGCAATCAGCCCCAGCATTTT.

The CDR3 is CASSSTTGTQYF. CDR3 nucleotides: TGTGCCAGCAGTTCTACCACCGGTACGCAGTATTTT. The chain uses TRBV6-5 and TRBJ2-3; D unresolved. The CDR3 runs to 12 residues. V lost 4 bases, J lost 8 bases, and 10 bases lay in between. The germline V gene has CDR1 MNHEY and CDR2 SVGAGI.

V usage is TRBV28 and J usage is TRBJ2-7; TRBD2 agrees at 8 bases. J gave up 3 bases and V 5 bases, and 9 bases lay outside the gene matches. This CDR3 region has 15 residues. Germline V CDR1 and CDR2: MDHEN, SYDVKM. The CDR3 region has the DNA TGTGCCAGCAGTCCACCCACGGGAGGGTACTACGAGCAGTACTTC. It yields the protein CASSPPTGGYYEQYF.

The V call is TRBV25-1, the J call TRBJ2-3; unclear D gene. This CDR3 region has 12 residues. CDR1 and CDR2 from the germline V gene are MGHDK and SYGVNS. The V end lost 4 bases, the J end lost 6 bases, and 8 bases lay between the germline ends. The CDR3 DNA follows: TGTGCCAGCAGTGCCCAAGAGGATACGCAGTATTTT. Encoded protein: CASSAQEDTQYF.

This clone was recorded a few times. The J gene is TRBJ2-5, the V gene TRBV11-2; D gene unclear. The CDR3 loop spans 12 amino acids. With 5 bases removed from V and 5 bases from J, the gap between germline ends came to 9 bases. CDR1 and CDR2 from the germline V gene are SGHAT and FQNNGV. The CDR3 reads CASSPSGETQYF. CDR3 DNA: TGTGCCAGCAGCCCTAGTGGGGAGACCCAGTACTTC.

V and J are TRBV2 and TRBJ1-5; no clear D gene. Germline V gives CDR1 SNHLY, CDR2 FYNNEI. The CDR3 contains 14 residues. V was pared by 10 bases and J by 1 base, with 14 bases between. The CDR3 reads CATRGGLSNQPQHF. For the CDR3, the DNA is TGTGCCACCAGAGGAGGGTTAAGCAATCAGCCCCAGCATTTT. The full variable domain, completed using reference TRBV2 and TRBJ1-5, is EPEVTQTPSHQVTQMGQEVILRCVPISNHLYFYWYRQILGQKVEFLVSFYNNEISEKSEIFDDQFSVERPDGSNFTLKIRSTKLEDSAMYFCATRGGLSNQPQHFGDGTRLSIL.

This chain joins TRBV4-3 and TRBJ2-2; 8 nucleotides match TRBD2. This CDR3 has 19 amino acids. Germline CDR1 LGHNA, CDR2 YSLEER. The V and J ends lost 4 bases and 5 bases, in that order; junction bases with no gene match: 18. The CDR3 DNA sequence: TGCGCCAGCAGCCGATATCCGGGACTAGGCCCCCGGGGGACCGGGGAGCTGTTTTTT. This codes for CASSRYPGLGPRGTGELFF.

This clone occurred a few times. The chain joins TRBV18 to TRBJ2-1; a possible D gene is TRBD2 (6 bases). V was shortened by 3 bases and J by 5 bases, with 14 bases between the two germline ends. The germline V gene encodes CDR1 KGHSH and CDR2 LQKENI. The CDR3 contains 15 residues. The CDR3 nucleotides are TGTGCCAGCTCACCGGGAGGAAACACGAACAATGAGCAGTTCTTC. Translating gives CASSPGGNTNNEQFF.

Only a few counts were recorded for this clone. CDR3 nucleotide sequence: TGTGCCAGCAGTCCTAGCCCGAGGATCACAGATACGCAGTATTTT. Translating gives CASSPSPRITDTQYF. The chain links TRBV27 to TRBJ2-3; possible D gene TRBD2, 5 bases. The germline CDR1 and CDR2 sequences are MNHEY and SMNVEV (reference sequence). Trimming shortened V by 5 bases and J by 2 bases, and 14 bases separated the two germline ends. The CDR3 is 15 amino acids.

In its sample, this clone was seen a few times. The chain employs TRBV7-2 and TRBJ1-5, with TRBD1 identical over 7 bases. Germline CDR1 is SGHTA and CDR2 is FQGNSA. This CDR3 comprises 14 residues. The V segment lost 5 bases and the J segment 6 bases; nucleotides outside the gene matches: 7. CDR3 in DNA: TGTGCCAGCAGCATAAGACAGGGTGCTCAGCCCCAGCATTTT. Protein product: CASSIRQGAQPQHF.

V usage is TRBV19 and J usage is TRBJ1-2, with D unclear. The CDR3 is made up of 11 amino acids. Trimming removed 8 bases at V and 4 bases at J, with 8 bases between. CDR1 and CDR2 (germline): LNHDA, SQIVND (reference sequence). CDR3 DNA sequence: TGTGCCAGTCGGAACGGCTATGGCTACACCTTC. Encoded protein: CASRNGYGYTF. Filled out from reference TRBV19 and TRBJ1-2, the complete variable domain reads DGGITQSPKYLFRKEGQNVTLSCEQNLNHDAMYWYRQDPGQGLRLIYYSQIVNDFQKGDIAEGYSVSREKKESFPLTVTSAQKNPTAFYLCASRNGYGYTFGSGTRLTVV.

The CDR3 spells CASSLDRRNTEAFF. CDR3 sequence (DNA): TGTGCCAGCAGCTTGGACAGGAGGAACACTGAAGCTTTCTTT. The J gene is TRBJ1-1, the V gene TRBV7-9, with 7 bases fitting TRBD1. Per germline, CDR1 SEHNR and CDR2 FQNEAQ (reference sequence). The length of the CDR3 is 14 residues. Trimming at V came to 3 bases and at J to 1 base, leaving 2 bases not matched to a gene.

The table lists this clone with a few counts. The chain carries TRBV5-6 and TRBJ2-2, with 7 bases that match TRBD1. The length of the CDR3 is 15 residues. Looked up from germline, CDR1 is SGHDT and CDR2 is YYEEEE. Germline trimming cut 5 bases from V and 4 bases from J; bases unmatched to any gene: 8. CDR3 bases: TGTGCCAGCAGTCCCGTACAGGGGTCCACCGGGGAGCTGTTTTTT. Its translation is CASSPVQGSTGELFF.

The chain is built from TRBV7-2 and TRBJ1-6; D is unclear. The V end lost 3 bases, the J end lost 8 bases, and 11 bases lay between the germline ends. The germline gives CDR1 SGHTA, CDR2 FQGNSA. The CDR3 spans 14 residues. The CDR3 spells CASSLTWEDSPLHF. CDR3 sequence (DNA): TGTGCCAGCAGCTTGACCTGGGAGGATTCACCCCTCCACTTT.

DNA for the CDR3: TGTGCCAGCTCTCAGAGGGGTAACTCTGGAAACACCATATATTTT. Its protein is CASSQRGNSGNTIYF. This chain connects TRBV18 to TRBJ1-3; weak D call: TRBD1 (5 bases). Trimming removed 6 bases at V and 0 bases at J, with 12 bases between. Germline values: CDR1 KGHSH, CDR2 LQKENI. The CDR3 loop spans 15 amino acids.

The chain uses TRBV30 and TRBJ2-5; 8 positions match TRBD2. CDR3 length equals 15 residues. Germline V CDR1 and CDR2: GTSNPN, SVGIG (reference sequence). The V gene end was trimmed by 5 bases and the J gene end by 7 bases; junction bases not matched to a gene: 15. The CDR3 region is CAWQEAFGLAGTQYF. In DNA, the CDR3 is TGTGCCTGGCAGGAGGCCTTCGGGCTAGCGGGGACCCAGTACTTC. The full variable domain, its missing parts supplied by reference TRBV30 and TRBJ2-5, is SQTIHQWPATLVQPVGSPLSLECTVEGTSNPNLYWYRQAAGRGLQLLFYSVGIGQISSEVPQNLSASRPQDRQFILSSKKLLLSDSGFYLCAWQEAFGLAGTQYFGPGTRLLVL.

This clone came up a few times. A junction end diverges from the germline sequence, so it may reflect a read error. The rearrangement links TRBV11-1 to TRBJ2-7; a weak D match, TRBD1 (6 bases). The CDR3 covers 14 residues. Germline CDR1 SGHAT, CDR2 FQDESV (reference sequence). The CDR3 spells CASSLAGQTYEQYF. The CDR3, as DNA: TGTGCCAGCAGCCTAGCCGGACAGACCTACGAGCAGTACTTC.